This TCR beta chain originates from a study of early T cells in non-severe SARS-CoV-2 infection (dated by TCRdb to about 2021). Background for the entire study: Bulk RNA from unsorted whole blood was used for TCR sequencing, so alpha and beta chains could not be paired.

The study was a case-control design nested within a healthcare worker cohort in London, UK, with weekly nasopharyngeal swab PCR tests and blood sampling. Between 23 and 31 March 2020, the week of the UK lockdown, healthcare workers were enrolled and then followed up weekly for as long as 16 weeks. This clonotype was detected many times. What antigen it recognizes has not been identified. There are no base qualities to consult, and no much larger clone falls within one base. Library preparation used 5' RACE. Sequencer: NextSeq 500. The TCR library protocol attached unique molecular identifiers to individual cDNA molecules to correct for sequencing error and PCR bias. Both TCR alpha and beta chains were sequenced, and tight co-correlation was observed between alpha and beta sequence abundances in each sample. As for how the authors treated the data: V gene, J gene and CDR3 annotation of TCR sequences was performed with Decombinator V4. TCRs were defined as expanded if a significant change between any two time points was detected under a Poisson model with p below 0.0001. Abundances of TCRs were expressed as counts per million after normalisation to the total number of TCRs sequenced in each sample. MAIT TCRs were defined by TRAV1-2 paired with TRAJ12, TRAJ20 or TRAJ33, and iNKT TCRs by TRAV10 paired with TRAJ18. VDJdb, accessed 1 November 2021, was searched for CMV, EBV and SARS-CoV-2 annotated TCRs, with TCRs annotated for multiple antigens excluded. TCRdb trimmed the raw reads at Q25, called clones with MiXCR and kept productive beta chains. One record per CDR3 amino acid sequence lists the most common genes and DNA. The V and J calls reflect TCRdb's pipeline rather than the authors' work. The sample includes 26,000 or so distinct CDR3 sequences, with 4% to 4.5% observed a single time. The ten most abundant clones make up 5% to 7.5% of the sample.

From cysteine to phenylalanine, the CDR3 is 14 amino acids long. Only CDR3 DNA is held: 42 bases, read in frame from base 1. The junction carries 15 bases between V and J, which are trimmed by 4 bases and 4 bases respectively. CDR1 and CDR2, looked up from the germline V gene, are SQVTM and ANQGSEA. General study outcomes and caveats: VDJdb matching was skewed toward anti-spike CD8 responses and likely underestimated virus-specific expansions by missing private and CD4 specificities.

This clonotype was sampled from an adult who was a healthcare worker with PCR-confirmed SARS-CoV-2 infection or an uninfected control (not recorded which). Sequenced material: whole blood. This sequence uses TRBV29-1 and TRBJ2-3; confidence is insufficient to name the D gene. The CDR3 amino acid sequence is: CSVALNLGSDTQYF. The bases read TGCAGCGTTGCCCTTAACCTCGGCTCAGATACGCAGTATTTT.